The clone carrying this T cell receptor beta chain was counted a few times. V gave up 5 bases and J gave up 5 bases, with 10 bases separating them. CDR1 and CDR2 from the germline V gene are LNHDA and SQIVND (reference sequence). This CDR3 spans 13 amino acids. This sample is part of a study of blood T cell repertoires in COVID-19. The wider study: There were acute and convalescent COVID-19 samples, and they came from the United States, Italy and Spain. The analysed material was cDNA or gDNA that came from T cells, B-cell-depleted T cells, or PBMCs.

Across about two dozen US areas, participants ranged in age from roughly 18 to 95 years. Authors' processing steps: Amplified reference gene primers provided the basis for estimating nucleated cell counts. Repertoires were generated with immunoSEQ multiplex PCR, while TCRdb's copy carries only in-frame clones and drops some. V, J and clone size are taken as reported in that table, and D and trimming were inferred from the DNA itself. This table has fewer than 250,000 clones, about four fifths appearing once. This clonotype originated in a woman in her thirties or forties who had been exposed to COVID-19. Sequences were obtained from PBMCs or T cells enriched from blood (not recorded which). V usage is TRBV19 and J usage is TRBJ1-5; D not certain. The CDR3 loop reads CASSSLIDQPQHF. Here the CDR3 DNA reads TGTGCCAGTAGTTCATTGATAGATCAGCCCCAGCATTTT.